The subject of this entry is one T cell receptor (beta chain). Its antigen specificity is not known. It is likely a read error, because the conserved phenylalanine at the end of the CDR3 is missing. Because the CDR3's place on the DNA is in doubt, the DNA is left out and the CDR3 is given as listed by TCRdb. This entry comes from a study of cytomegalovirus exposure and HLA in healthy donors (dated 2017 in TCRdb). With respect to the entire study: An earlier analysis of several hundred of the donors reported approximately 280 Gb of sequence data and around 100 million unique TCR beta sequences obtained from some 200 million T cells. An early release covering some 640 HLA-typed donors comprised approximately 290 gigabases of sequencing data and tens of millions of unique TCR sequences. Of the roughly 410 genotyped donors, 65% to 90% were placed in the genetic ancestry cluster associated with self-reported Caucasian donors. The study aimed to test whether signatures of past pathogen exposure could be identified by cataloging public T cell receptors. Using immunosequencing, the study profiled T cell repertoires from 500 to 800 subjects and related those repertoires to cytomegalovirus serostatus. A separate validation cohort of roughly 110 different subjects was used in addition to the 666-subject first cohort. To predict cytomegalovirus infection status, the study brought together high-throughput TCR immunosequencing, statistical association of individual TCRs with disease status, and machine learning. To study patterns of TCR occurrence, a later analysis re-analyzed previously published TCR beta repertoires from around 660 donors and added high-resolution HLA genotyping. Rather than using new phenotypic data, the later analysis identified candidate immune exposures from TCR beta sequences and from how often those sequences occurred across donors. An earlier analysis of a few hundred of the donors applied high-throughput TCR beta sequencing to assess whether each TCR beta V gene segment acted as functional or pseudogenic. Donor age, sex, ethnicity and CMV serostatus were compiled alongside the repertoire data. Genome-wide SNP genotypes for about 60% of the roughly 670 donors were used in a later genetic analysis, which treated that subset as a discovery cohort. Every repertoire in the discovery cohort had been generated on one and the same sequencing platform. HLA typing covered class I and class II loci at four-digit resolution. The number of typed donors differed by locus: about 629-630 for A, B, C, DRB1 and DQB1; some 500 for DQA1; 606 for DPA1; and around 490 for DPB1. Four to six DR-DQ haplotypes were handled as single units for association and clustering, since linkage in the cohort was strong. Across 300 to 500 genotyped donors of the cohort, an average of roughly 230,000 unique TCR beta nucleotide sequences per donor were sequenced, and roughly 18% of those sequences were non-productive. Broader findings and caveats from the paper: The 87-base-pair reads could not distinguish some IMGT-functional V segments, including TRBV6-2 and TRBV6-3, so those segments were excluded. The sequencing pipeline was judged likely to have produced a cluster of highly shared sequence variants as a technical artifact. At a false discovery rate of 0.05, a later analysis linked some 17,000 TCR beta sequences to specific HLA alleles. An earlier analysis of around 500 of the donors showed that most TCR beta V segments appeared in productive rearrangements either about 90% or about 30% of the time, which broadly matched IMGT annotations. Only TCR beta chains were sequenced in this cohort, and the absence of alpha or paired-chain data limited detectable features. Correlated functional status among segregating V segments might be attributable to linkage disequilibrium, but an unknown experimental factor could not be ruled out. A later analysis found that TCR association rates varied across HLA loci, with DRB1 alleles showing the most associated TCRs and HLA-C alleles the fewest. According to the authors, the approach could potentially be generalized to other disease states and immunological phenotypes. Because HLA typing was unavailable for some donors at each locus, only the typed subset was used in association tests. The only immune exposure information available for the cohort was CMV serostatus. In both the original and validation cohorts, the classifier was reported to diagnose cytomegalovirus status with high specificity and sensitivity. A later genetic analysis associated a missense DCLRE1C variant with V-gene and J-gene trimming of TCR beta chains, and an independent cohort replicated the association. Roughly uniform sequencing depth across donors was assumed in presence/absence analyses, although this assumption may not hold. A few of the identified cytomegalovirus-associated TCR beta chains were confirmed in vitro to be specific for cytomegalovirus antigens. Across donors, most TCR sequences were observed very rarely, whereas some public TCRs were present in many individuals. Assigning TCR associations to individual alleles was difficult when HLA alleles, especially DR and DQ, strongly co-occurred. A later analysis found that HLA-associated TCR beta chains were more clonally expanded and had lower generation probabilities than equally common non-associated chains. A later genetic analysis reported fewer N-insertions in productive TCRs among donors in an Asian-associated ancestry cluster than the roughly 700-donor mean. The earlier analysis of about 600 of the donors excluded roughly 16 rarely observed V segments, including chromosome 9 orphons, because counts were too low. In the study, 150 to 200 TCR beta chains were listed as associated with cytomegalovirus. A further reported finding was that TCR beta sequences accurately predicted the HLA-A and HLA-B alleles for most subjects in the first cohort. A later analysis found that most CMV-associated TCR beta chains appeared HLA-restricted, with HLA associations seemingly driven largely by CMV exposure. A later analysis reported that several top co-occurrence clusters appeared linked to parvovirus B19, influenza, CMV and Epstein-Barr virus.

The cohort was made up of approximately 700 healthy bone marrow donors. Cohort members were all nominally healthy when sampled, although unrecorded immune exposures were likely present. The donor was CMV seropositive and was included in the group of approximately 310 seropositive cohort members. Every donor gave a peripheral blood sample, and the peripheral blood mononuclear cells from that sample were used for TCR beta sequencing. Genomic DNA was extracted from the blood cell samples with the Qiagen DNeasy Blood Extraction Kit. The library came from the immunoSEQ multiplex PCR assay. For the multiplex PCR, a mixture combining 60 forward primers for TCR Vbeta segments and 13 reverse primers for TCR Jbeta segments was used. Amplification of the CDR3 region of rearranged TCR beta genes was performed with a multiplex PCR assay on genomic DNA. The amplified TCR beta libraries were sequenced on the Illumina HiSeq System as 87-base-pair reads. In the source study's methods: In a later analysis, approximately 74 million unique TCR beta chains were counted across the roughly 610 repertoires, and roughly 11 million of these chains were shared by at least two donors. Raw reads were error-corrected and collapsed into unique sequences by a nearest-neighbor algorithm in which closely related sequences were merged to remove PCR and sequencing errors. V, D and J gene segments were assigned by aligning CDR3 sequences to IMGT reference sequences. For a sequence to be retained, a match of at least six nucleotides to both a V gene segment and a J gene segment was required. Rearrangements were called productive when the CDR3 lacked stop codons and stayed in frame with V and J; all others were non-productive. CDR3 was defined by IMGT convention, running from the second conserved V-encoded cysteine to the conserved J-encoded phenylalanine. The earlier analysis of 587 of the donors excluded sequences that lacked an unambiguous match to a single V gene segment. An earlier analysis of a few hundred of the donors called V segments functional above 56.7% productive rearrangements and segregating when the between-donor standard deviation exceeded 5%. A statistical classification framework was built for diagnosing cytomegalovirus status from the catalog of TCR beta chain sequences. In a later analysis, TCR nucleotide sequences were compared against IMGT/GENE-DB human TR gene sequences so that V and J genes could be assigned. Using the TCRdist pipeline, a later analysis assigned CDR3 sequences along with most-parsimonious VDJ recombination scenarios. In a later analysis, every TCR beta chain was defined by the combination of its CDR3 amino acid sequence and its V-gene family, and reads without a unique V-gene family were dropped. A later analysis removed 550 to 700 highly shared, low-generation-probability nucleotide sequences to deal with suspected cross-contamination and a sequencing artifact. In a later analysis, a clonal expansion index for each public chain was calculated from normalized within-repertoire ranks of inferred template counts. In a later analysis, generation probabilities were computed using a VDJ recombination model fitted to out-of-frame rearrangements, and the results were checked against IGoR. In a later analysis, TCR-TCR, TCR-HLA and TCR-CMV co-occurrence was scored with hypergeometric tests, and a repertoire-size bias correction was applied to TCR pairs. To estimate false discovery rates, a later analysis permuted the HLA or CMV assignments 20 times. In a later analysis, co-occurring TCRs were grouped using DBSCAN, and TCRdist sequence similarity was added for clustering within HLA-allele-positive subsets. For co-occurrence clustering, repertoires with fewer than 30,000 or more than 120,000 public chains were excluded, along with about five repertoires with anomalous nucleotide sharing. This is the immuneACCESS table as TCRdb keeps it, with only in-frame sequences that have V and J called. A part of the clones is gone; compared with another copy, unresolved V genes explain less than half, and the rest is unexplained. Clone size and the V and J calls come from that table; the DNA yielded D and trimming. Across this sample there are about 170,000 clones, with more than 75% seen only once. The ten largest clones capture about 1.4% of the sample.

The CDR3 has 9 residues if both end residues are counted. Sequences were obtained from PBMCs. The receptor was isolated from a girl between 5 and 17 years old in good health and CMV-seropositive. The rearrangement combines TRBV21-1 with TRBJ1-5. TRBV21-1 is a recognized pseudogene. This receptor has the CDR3 CARYCGERK.